This T cell receptor (beta chain) appears in the sequencing data of a study of blood T cell repertoires in COVID-19. As for the study in general: Whether acute or convalescent, the COVID-19 samples came from the United States, Italy and Spain. The analysed material was cDNA or gDNA that came from T cells, B-cell-depleted T cells, or PBMCs.

Only in-frame clones appear in the TCRdb table, and some are missing; sequencing was by immunoSEQ multiplex PCR. The sample gives 200,000 to 250,000 clones, approximately 83% of which show up once; about 2.9% is in the top ten. This CDR3 contains 17 residues. V lost 2 bases, J lost 6 bases, and 12 bases stayed unmatched. From germline, CDR1 is SGHVS and CDR2 FQNEAQ. V is TRBV7-8 and J is TRBJ2-2; 7 bases agree with TRBD2. Sequenced input: peripheral blood. The origin of this receptor is a woman aged 25 to 39 who had recovered from COVID-19. CDR3 coding DNA: TGTGCCAGCAGCTTACTGGCTGTTAGCGGGTTTTCCGGGGAGCTGTTTTTT. Encoded protein: CASSLLAVSGFSGELFF. The complete variable domain, with remaining parts taken from reference TRBV7-8 and TRBJ2-2, reads GAGVSQSPRYKVAKRGQDVALRCDPISGHVSLFWYQQALGQGPEFLTYFQNEAQLDKSGLPSDRFFAERPEGSVSTLKIQRTQQEDSAVYLCASSLLAVSGFSGELFFGEGSRLTVL.